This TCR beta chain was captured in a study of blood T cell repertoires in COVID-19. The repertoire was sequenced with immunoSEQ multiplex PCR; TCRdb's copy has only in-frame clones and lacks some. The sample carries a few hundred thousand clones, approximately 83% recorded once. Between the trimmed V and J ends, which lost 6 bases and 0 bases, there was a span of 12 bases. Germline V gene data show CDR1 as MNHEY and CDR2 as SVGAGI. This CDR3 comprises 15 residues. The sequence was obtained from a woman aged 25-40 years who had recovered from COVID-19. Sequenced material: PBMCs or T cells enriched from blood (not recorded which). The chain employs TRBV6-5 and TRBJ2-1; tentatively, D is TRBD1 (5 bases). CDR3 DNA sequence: TGTGCCAGCAGACCCAGGGCTAGCTCCTACAATGAGCAGTTCTTC. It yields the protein CASRPRASSYNEQFF.